This T cell receptor (beta chain) was identified in a study of patients and donors after allogeneic stem cell transplantation. This clonotype was observed many times. TCRdb reprocessed the RT-PCR reads via MiXCR and lists one record per CDR3 protein. The table lists approximately 90,000 distinct CDR3 sequences, roughly 4.9% of them singletons, with about 2.8% in the top ten. The receptor's source is a human donor who was either an allogeneic HSCT recipient or a stem cell or donor lymphocyte infusion donor (not recorded which). It is not recorded whose cells these are; they may come from a transplant donor. Material: blood, either unsorted or a sorted T cell fraction (not recorded which).

CDR3 nucleotide sequence: TGTGCCAGCAGCCCCCGGGACAGGGTGGGTGGGCAAGAGACCCAGTACTTC. Amino acids: CASSPRDRVGGQETQYF. J is TRBJ2-5 and V is TRBV12-3 or TRBV12-4, with 9 bases fitting TRBD1. V gave up 6 bases and J gave up 2 bases; unmatched junction bases: 13. The CDR3 runs 17 residues.